This TCR beta chain was profiled in a study of T cell repertoires in cytomegalovirus infection. Across the study: Through public TCR beta signatures, both CMV infection and matching HLA type were indicated.

TCRdb used MiXCR to reprocess the reads, holding one entry per CDR3 protein. The data contain approximately 730,000 distinct CDR3 sequences, 25% to 35% of them singletons. Study outcomes and limitations: HLA-C-restricted CMV clonotypes gave the most frequent clonotype in two of eight donors. The cumulative frequency of public TCR beta families identified carriers of CMV plus the relevant HLA.

This clonotype came up many times. No antigen is known for it. V gave up 0 bases and J gave up 4 bases, with 6 bases separating them. The CDR3 runs to 13 residues. CDR1 MNHNY and CDR2 SVGAGI come from the germline V gene (reference sequence). This receptor was obtained from a human donor in good health (CMV status not recorded). Some clones in this sample may be carry-over from other donors' samples. The chain employs TRBV6-6 and TRBJ2-5; D may be TRBD2 (6 bases). Sequenced here: cultured CD8+ T cells from PBMCs, sampled from culture after CMV antigen stimulation. CDR3 in amino acids: CASSYSTRETQYF. CDR3 DNA: TGTGCCAGCAGTTACTCGACTAGAGAGACCCAGTACTTC.